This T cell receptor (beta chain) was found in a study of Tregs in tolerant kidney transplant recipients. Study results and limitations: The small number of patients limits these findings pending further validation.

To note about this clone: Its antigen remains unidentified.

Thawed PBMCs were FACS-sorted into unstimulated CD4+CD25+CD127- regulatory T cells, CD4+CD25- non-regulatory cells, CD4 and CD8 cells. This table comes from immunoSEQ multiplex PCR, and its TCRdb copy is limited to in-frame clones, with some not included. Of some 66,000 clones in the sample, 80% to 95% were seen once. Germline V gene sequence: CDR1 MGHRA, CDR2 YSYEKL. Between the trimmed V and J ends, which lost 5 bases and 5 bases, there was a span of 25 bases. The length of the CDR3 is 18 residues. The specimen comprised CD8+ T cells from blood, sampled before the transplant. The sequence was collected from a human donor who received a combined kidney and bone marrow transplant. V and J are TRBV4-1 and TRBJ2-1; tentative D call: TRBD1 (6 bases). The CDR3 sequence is CASSFRLNRERGHNEQFF. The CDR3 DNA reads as TGCGCCAGCAGCTTCCGACTCAACAGGGAAAGAGGACACAATGAGCAGTTCTTC.